The clone carrying this T cell receptor (beta chain) was picked up a small number of times. Its cognate antigen is unknown. Together with thyroid ultrasound, orbital computed tomography, serum thyroxine and TRAb, clinical symptoms were used for diagnoses. This sample holds PBMCs from roughly 10 ml fresh peripheral blood. This sample was taken from a study of T cells in Graves' hyperthyroidism and ophthalmopathy. The study, taken as a whole, reports: A model using 13 V-J features told ophthalmopathy apart from stable hyperthyroidism. A median about 6.5 months before onset, the model predicted ophthalmopathy.

Template material for amplifying TCR beta CDR3 regions consisted of RNA transcripts. The HTBI primer set served for first-round RT-PCR of the TCR CDR3. MiXCR, applied by TCRdb to the multiplex PCR reads, yields one record per CDR3 protein. The sample lists hundreds of thousands of distinct CDR3 sequences, 15% to 20% seen once, with around 50% in the top ten. The sequenced sample was blood. The TCR originated in a man aged 35-49 years with Graves' ophthalmopathy.

This CDR3 reads CASSVGLRRDQPQHF. The CDR3 region has the DNA TGTGCCAGCAGCGTAGGACTCCGCCGAGATCAGCCCCAGCATTTT. V and J are TRBV9 and TRBJ1-5; D not resolved. Germline CDR1 reads SGDLS; CDR2 reads YYNGEE. Trimming took off 0 bases at V and 5 bases at J, with 12 bases between the two ends. CDR3 size: 15 residues.